The clone carrying this T cell receptor beta chain was recorded at least ten times. Its antigen is as yet unknown. Coverage ceases 3 residues before the CDR3 finishes, and the germline J gene fills in the end. Between the trimmed V and J ends, which lost 4 bases and 3 bases, there was a span of 9 bases. CDR3 size: 13 residues. Germline loops: CDR1 SNHLY, CDR2 FYNNEI. This sample is part of a study of T cell clonality in common variable immunodeficiency. Study observations and caveats: Reportedly, TCR beta sequences from common variable immunodeficiency showed fewer deletions and N-nucleotide insertions. Compared with controls, CVID subjects had fewer shared TCRbeta clones.

Generated by immunoSEQ multiplex PCR, the TCRdb table keeps only in-frame clones and is missing some. Listed here are around 19,000 clones without any singletons, the top ten holding around 6.1%. This TCR was sampled from a human donor with common variable immunodeficiency. The chain is built from TRBV2 and TRBJ1-1, with D maybe TRBD1 (5 bases). The sequenced sample consisted of peripheral blood mononuclear cells. The sequenced part of the CDR3 DNA is TGTGCCAGCAGTGTGACAGTTGACACTGAA. Translation gives CASSVTVDTE. From start to end, the CDR3 is CASSVTVDTEAFF.